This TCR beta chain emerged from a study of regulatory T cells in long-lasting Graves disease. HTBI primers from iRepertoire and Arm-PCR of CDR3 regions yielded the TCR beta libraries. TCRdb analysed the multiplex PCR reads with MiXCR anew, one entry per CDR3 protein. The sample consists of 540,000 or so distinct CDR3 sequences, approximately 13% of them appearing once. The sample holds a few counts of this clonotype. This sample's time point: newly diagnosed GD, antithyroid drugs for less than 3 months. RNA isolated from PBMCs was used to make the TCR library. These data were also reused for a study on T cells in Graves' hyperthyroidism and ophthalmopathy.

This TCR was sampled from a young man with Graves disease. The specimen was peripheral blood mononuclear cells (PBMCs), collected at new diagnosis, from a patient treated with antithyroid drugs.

CDR3 DNA sequence: TGTGCCAGCAGAGCAAGTCGTGGCTACACCTTC. Its protein is CASRASRGYTF. The V gene is TRBV6-2 or TRBV6-3, the J gene TRBJ1-2; no definite D call. CDR3 length equals 11 residues. V dropped 6 bases and J dropped 7 bases, with 9 bases sitting between them. CDR1 MNHEY and CDR2 SVGEGT come from the germline V gene.